Presented here are 8 T cell receptor beta chains from one specimen sequenced in a study of T cell responses to AZD1222 COVID-19 vaccine. Some clones are missing from TCRdb's copy, which holds only in-frame ones; the method was immunoSEQ multiplex PCR. The sample records roughly 80,000 clones, 85% to 90% being singletons. The sequencing here drew on peripheral blood, taken on day 0 of MenACWY control vaccination. These TCRs come from an adult in good health.

This clone turned up a few times. This chain uses TRBV29-1 with TRBJ2-2, with D maybe TRBD2 (6 bases). Trimming left V 4 bases short and J 7 bases short, with 13 bases between. The CDR3 loop spans 13 amino acids. Germline V gene sequence: CDR1 SQVTM, CDR2 ANQGSEA. The CDR3 DNA reads as TGCAGCGTTGGACTAGTAAGGAGCGGGGAGCTGTTTTTT. Residues: CSVGLVRSGELFF.

The sample holds one count of this clone. The gene calls are TRBV28 and TRBJ1-5; 7 nucleotides match TRBD1. CDR3 size: 14 residues. Germline V gives CDR1 MDHEN, CDR2 SYDVKM. The V segment lost 6 bases and the J segment 4 bases; nucleotides outside the gene matches: 6. CDR3 DNA: TGTGCCAGCAGGATTTTACAGGGGAATCAGCCCCAGCATTTT. Residues: CASRILQGNQPQHF.

The chain is built from TRBV7-2 and TRBJ2-7; 9 bases are shared with TRBD2. Unmatched junction bases numbered 3, after V lost 1 base and J lost 5 bases. Germline V CDR1 and CDR2: SGHTA, FQGNSA. The CDR3 spans 14 residues. The CDR3, as DNA: TGTGCCAGCAGCTTAGGGGGACTAGCTAACGAGCAGTACTTC. Its translation is CASSLGGLANEQYF. Supplemented by reference TRBV7-2 and TRBJ2-7, the full variable domain reads GAGVSQSPSNKVTEKGKDVELRCDPISGHTALYWYRQSLGQGLEFLIYFQGNSAPDKSGLPSDRFSAERTGGSVSTLTIQRTQQEDSAVYLCASSLGGLANEQYFGPGTRLTVT.

The V gene is TRBV7-2, the J gene TRBJ2-5; TRBD2 matches at 7 bases. The junction had 8 bases not matched to a gene; V was cut back by 10 bases and J by 0 bases. Germline V gene sequence: CDR1 SGHTA, CDR2 FQGNSA. This CDR3 comprises 14 residues. CDR3: CATGRDPNQETQYF. CDR3 sequence (DNA): TGTGCCACAGGGAGGGATCCAAACCAAGAGACCCAGTACTTC. Full variable domain (missing parts from reference TRBV7-2 and TRBJ2-5): GAGVSQSPSNKVTEKGKDVELRCDPISGHTALYWYRQSLGQGLEFLIYFQGNSAPDKSGLPSDRFSAERTGGSVSTLTIQRTQQEDSAVYLCATGRDPNQETQYFGPGTRLLVL.

The chain joins TRBV9 to TRBJ1-1; D unclear. The germline V and J ends were trimmed by 0 bases and 1 base, with 16 bases remaining between them. CDR1 and CDR2 (germline): SGDLS, YYNGEE. The CDR3 is 17 residues long. The CDR3 coding sequence is TGTGCCAGCAGCGTAGGTCTTGGTACAGCTCAGAACACTGAAGCTTTCTTT. As protein: CASSVGLGTAQNTEAFF.

The chain is built from TRBV30 and TRBJ1-1; tentatively, D is TRBD1 (6 bases). This CDR3 region has 11 residues. Germline assignment: CDR1 GTSNPN and CDR2 SVGIG (reference sequence). V was clipped by 8 bases and J by 12 bases, with 19 bases between them. The CDR3 bases are TGTGCCCGAATCATCAGGGGCCAGACTTTCTTT. It encodes CARIIRGQTFF. Complete variable domain (other parts from reference TRBV30 and TRBJ1-1): SQTIHQWPATLVQPVGSPLSLECTVEGTSNPNLYWYRQAAGRGLQLLFYSVGIGQISSEVPQNLSASRPQDRQFILSSKKLLLSDSGFYLCARIIRGQTFFGQGTRLTVV.

The chain links TRBV10-3 to TRBJ1-2; D unclear. CDR3 size: 12 residues. Germline lookup yields CDR1 ENHRY and CDR2 SYGVKD. Trimming pared 2 bases from V and 8 bases from J, leaving 9 bases between. In DNA form, the CDR3 reads TGTGCCATCAGTGAGGGATATCAAGGCTACACCTTC. Its translation: CAISEGYQGYTF.

The rearrangement uses TRBV6-2 or TRBV6-3 and TRBJ2-1, with 7 bases that match TRBD2. The germline gives CDR1 MNHEY, CDR2 SVGEGT. J lost 2 bases, V lost 1 base, and 2 bases had no gene match. CDR3 length: 15 residues. CDR3 in DNA: TGTGCCAGCAGTTACTGGGAGGGCGCCTACAATGAGCAGTTCTTC. It yields the protein CASSYWEGAYNEQFF.